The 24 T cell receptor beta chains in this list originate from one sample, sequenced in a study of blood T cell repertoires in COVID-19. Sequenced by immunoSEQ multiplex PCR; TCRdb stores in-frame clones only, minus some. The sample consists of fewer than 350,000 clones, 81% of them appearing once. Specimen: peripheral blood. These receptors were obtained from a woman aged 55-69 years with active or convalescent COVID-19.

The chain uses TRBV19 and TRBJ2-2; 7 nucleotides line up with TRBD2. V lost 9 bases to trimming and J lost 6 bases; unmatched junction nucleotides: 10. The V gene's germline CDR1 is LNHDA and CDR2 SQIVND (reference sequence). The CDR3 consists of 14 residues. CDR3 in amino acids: CASLKWGGAGELFF. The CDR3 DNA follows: TGTGCCAGCCTAAAGTGGGGGGGAGCCGGGGAGCTGTTTTTT.

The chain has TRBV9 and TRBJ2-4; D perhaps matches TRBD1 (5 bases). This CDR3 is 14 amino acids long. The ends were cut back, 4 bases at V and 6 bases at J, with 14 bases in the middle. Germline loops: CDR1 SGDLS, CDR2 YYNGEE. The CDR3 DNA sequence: TGTGCCAGCAGCCGAGGAGACAGCTTAAACATTCAGTACTTC. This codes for CASSRGDSLNIQYF.

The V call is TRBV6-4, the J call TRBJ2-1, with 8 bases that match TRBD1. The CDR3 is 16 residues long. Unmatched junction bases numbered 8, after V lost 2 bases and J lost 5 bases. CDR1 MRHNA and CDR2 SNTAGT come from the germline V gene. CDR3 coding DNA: TGTGCCAGCAGTGACGGGGGACAGGACTTCAACAATGAGCAGTTCTTC. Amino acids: CASSDGGQDFNNEQFF.

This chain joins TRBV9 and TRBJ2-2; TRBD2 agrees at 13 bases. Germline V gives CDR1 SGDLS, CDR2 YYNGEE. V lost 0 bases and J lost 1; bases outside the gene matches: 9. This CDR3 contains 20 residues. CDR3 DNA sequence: TGTGCCAGCAGCGTAGCTCGGACTAGCGGGGGCCTAGGGAACACCGGGGAGCTGTTTTTT. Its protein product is CASSVARTSGGLGNTGELFF.

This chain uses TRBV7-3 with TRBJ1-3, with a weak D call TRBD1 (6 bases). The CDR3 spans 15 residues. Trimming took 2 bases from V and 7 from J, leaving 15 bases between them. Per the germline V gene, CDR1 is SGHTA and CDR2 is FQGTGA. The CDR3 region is CASSLGGGFQNTIYF. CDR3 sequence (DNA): TGTGCCAGCAGCTTAGGTGGGGGCTTCCAGAACACCATATATTTT.

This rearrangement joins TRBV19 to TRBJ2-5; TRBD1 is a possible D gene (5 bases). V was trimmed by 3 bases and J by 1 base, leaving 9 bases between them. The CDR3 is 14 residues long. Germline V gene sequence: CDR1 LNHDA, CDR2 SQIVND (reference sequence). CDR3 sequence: CASSIGQGQETQYF. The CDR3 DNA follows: TGTGCCAGTAGTATTGGTCAGGGCCAAGAGACCCAGTACTTC. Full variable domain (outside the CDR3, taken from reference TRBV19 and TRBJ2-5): DGGITQSPKYLFRKEGQNVTLSCEQNLNHDAMYWYRQDPGQGLRLIYYSQIVNDFQKGDIAEGYSVSREKKESFPLTVTSAQKNPTAFYLCASSIGQGQETQYFGPGTRLLVL.

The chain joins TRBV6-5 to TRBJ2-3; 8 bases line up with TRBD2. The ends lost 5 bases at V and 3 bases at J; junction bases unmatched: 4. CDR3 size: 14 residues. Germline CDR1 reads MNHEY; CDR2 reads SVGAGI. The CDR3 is CASSSGGGTDTQYF. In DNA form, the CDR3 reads TGTGCCAGCAGTAGCGGGGGCGGTACAGATACGCAGTATTTT.

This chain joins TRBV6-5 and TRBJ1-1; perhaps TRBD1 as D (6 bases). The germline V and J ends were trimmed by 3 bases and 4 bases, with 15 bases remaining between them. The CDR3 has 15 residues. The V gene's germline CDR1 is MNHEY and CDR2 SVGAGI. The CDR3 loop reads CASSYVGAAATEAFF. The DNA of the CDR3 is TGTGCCAGCAGTTATGTGGGGGCGGCCGCCACTGAAGCTTTCTTT.

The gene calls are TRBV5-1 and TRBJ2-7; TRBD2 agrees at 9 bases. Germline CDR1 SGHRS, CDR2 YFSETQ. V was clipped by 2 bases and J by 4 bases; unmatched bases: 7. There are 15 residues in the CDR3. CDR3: CASSFASGELYEQYF. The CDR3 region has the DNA TGCGCCAGCAGCTTTGCTAGCGGGGAGCTATACGAGCAGTACTTC.

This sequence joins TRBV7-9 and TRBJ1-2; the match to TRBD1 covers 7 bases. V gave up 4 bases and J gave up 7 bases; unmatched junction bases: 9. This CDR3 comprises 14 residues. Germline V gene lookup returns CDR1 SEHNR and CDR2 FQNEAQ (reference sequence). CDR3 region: CASSSLTGWAGYTF. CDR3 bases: TGTGCCAGCAGCTCGCTGACAGGGTGGGCTGGCTACACCTTC.

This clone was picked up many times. CDR3 in amino acids: CASSLVGTGYEAFF. The CDR3 DNA follows: TGTGCCAGCAGCTTAGTTGGGACAGGATATGAAGCTTTCTTT. This rearrangement joins TRBV11-2 to TRBJ1-1; 8 nucleotides agree with TRBD1. Trimming took 1 base from V and 7 from J; bases not matched to a gene: 5. Germline CDR1 reads SGHAT; CDR2 reads FQNNGV. This CDR3 has 14 residues.

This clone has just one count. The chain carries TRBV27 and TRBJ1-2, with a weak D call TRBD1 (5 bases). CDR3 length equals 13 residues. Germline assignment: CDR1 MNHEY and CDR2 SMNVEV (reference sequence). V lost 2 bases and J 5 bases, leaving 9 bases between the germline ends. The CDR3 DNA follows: TGTGCCAGCAGTTTAGACAGACGTTATGGCTACACCTTC. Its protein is CASSLDRRYGYTF.

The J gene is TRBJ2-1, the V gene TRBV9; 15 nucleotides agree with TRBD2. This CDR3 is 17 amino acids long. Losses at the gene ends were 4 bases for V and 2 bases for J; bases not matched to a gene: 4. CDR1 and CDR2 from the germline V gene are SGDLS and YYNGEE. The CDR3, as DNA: TGTGCCAGCAGCCCCTGGACTAGCGGGGGGGCCTACAATGAGCAGTTCTTC. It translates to CASSPWTSGGAYNEQFF.

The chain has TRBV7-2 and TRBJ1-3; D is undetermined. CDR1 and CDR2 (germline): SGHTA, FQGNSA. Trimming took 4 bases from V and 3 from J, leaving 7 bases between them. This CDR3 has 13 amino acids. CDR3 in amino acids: CASSSLVGNTIYF. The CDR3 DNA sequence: TGTGCCAGCAGCTCATTAGTTGGAAACACCATATATTTT.

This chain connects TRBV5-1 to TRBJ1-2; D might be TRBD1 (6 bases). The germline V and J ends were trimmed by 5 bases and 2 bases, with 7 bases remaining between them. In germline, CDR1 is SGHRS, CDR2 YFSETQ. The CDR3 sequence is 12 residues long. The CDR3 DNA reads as TGCGCCAGCAGTGGACAGAACTATGGCTACACCTTC. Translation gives CASSGQNYGYTF.

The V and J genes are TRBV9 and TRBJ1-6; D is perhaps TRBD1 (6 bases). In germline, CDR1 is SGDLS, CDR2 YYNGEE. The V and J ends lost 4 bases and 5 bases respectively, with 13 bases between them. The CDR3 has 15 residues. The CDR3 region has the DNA TGTGCCAGCAGCACAAGGACAGCCGATAATTCACCCCTCCACTTT. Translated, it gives CASSTRTADNSPLHF.

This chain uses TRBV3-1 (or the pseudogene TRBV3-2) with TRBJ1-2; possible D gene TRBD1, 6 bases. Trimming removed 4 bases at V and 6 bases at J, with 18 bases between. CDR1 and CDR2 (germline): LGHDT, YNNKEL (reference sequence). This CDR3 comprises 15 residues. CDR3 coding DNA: TGTGCCAGCAGCCCTGGTCGGGGGGCGAAGGATGGCTACACCTTC. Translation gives CASSPGRGAKDGYTF.

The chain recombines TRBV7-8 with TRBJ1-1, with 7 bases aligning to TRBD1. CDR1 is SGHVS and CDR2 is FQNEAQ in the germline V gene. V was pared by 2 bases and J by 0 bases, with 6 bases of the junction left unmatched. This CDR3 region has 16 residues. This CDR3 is CASSLSFGQVNTEAFF. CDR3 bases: TGTGCCAGCAGCTTATCATTTGGACAGGTGAACACTGAAGCTTTCTTT.

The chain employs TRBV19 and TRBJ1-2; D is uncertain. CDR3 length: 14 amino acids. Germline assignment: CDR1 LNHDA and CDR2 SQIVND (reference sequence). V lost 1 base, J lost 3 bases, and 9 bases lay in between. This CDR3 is CASSIGNSDYGYTF. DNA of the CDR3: TGTGCCAGTAGTATAGGGAACAGTGACTATGGCTACACCTTC.

The CDR3 spells CASSQLIRDRNTGELFF. DNA for the CDR3: TGTGCCAGCAGCCAGTTAATCCGGGACAGGAACACCGGGGAGCTGTTTTTT. This rearrangement joins TRBV14 to TRBJ2-2, with 7 nucleotides matching TRBD1. The trim removed 3 bases at V and 1 base at J, leaving 8 bases unmatched. The CDR3 is 17 amino acids. The germline gives CDR1 SGHDN, CDR2 FVKESK.

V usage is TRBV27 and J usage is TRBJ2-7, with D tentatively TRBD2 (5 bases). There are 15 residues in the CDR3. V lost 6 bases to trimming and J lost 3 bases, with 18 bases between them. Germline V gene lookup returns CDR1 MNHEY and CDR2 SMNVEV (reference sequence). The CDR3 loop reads CASSYRDPFFYEQYF. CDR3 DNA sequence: TGTGCCAGCAGCTACCGGGATCCTTTTTTCTACGAGCAGTACTTC.

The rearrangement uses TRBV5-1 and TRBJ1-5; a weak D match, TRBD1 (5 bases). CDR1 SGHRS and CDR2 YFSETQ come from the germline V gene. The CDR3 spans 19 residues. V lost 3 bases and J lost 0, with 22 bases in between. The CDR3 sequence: CASSSLTEPAPYSNQPQHF. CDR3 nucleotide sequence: TGCGCCAGCAGCTCCTTGACAGAACCGGCCCCCTATAGCAATCAGCCCCAGCATTTT.

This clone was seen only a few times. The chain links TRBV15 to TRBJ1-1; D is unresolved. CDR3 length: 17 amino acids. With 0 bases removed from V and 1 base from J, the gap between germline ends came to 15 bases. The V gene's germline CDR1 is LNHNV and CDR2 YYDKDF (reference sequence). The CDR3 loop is CATSRDRTPSGNTEAFF. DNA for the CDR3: TGTGCCACCAGCAGAGATAGAACCCCCTCGGGGAACACTGAAGCTTTCTTT.

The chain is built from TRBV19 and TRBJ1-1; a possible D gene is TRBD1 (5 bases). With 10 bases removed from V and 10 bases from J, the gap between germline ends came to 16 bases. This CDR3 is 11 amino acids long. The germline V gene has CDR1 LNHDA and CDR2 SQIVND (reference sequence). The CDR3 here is CATRDRGGAFF. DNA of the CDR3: TGTGCCACCCGGGATCGCGGGGGAGCTTTCTTT.